This T cell receptor beta chain stems from a study of T cells after yellow fever vaccination. Background on the study: With SMART-Seq v4 Ultra Low Input, the fractions containing low cell numbers were prepared. Study-level results: Post-booster reappearance was seen for most primary-vaccination clones (roughly 97% CD4, 75% to 90% CD8). Some clonotypes were seen in both the CD4 and the CD8 compartments. These made up a small share and likely arose from convergent recombination.

This clonotype was counted ten times or more. Its antigen is not identified. Template-switching 5'RACE yielded the TCR cDNA; a universal primer site and UMIs were added in the process. TCRdb passed the 5' RACE reads through MiXCR, listing each CDR3 protein once. The sample gives a few hundred thousand distinct CDR3 sequences, 8% to 9.5% of which show up once; about 16% is in the top ten. The specimen was PBMCs, collected about 41 days after the first yellow fever vaccination. The TCR comes from a young man who received the YFV17D yellow fever vaccine.

The DNA for the CDR3 is TGCAGCGTTGATAACAATGAGCAGTTCTTC. It yields the protein CSVDNNEQFF. The chain employs TRBV29-1 and TRBJ2-1; D is ambiguous. The CDR3 runs to 10 residues. The germline V gene encodes CDR1 SQVTM and CDR2 ANQGSEA. V was shortened by 3 bases and J by 5 bases, with 2 bases between the two germline ends.